The 8 T cell receptor beta chains below were found in one sample sequenced in a study of CD8+ T cells in alopecia areata. Extracted from the samples, RNA was reverse transcribed into cDNA to serve as the sequencing template. This table comes from immunoSEQ multiplex PCR, and its TCRdb copy is limited to in-frame clones, with some not included. The sample records fewer than 200,000 clones, 67% being singletons. The material was CD8+ T cells sorted from blood, obtained at week 0. These receptors came from a human donor with alopecia areata.

The rearrangement links TRBV19 to TRBJ2-3; TRBD2 aligns across 9 bases. Per the germline V gene, CDR1 is LNHDA and CDR2 is SQIVND (reference sequence). Trimming at V came to 11 bases and at J to 1 base, leaving 7 bases not matched to a gene. This CDR3 is 14 amino acids long. CDR3 nucleotide sequence: TGTGCCCTCCAGCGGGGGGAGGGCACAGATACGCAGTATTTT. It yields the protein CALQRGEGTDTQYF.

The CDR3 protein is CASSLAPGQGWQPQHF. CDR3 nucleotide sequence: TGTGCCAGCAGCTTAGCGCCGGGACAGGGTTGGCAGCCCCAGCATTTT. The genes are TRBV7-3 and TRBJ1-5, with 9 bases identical to TRBD1. From germline, CDR1 is SGHTA and CDR2 FQGTGA. The V and J ends lost 2 bases and 7 bases, in that order; junction bases with no gene match: 9. The CDR3 has 16 amino acids.

The V and J genes are TRBV7-9 and TRBJ1-2; 12 bases line up with TRBD1. There are 16 residues in the CDR3. Germline-derived CDR1 and CDR2 are SEHNR and FQNEAQ (reference sequence). Germline trimming cut 2 bases from V and 8 bases from J; bases unmatched to any gene: 9. CDR3 residues: CASSLKGTGGPGGYTF. CDR3 bases: TGTGCCAGCAGCTTAAAAGGGACAGGGGGCCCGGGAGGCTACACCTTC.

This clone was detected only a few times. The chain combines TRBV5-1 with TRBJ2-1; 11 nucleotides agree with TRBD2. The CDR3 length is 14 residues. The V gene's germline CDR1 is SGHRS and CDR2 YFSETQ. The ends lost 5 bases at V and 4 bases at J; junction bases unmatched: 2. The CDR3 protein is CASRTSGGYNEQFF. CDR3 sequence (DNA): TGCGCCAGCAGAACTAGCGGGGGATACAATGAGCAGTTCTTC.

This clone was detected a few times. This sequence joins TRBV13 and TRBJ1-2; TRBD1 is a possible D gene (5 bases). This CDR3 contains 12 residues. Trimming pared 4 bases from V and 8 bases from J, leaving 11 bases between. CDR1 PRHDT and CDR2 FYEKMQ come from the germline V gene (reference sequence). CDR3 loop: CASSSDTYGYTF. The CDR3 DNA reads as TGTGCCAGCAGCTCGGACACCTACGGCTACACCTTC.

CDR3 nucleotides: TGCGCCCGCCACTGGAGAGTTAGGGACACTGAAGCTTTCTTT. Its translation: CARHWRVRDTEAFF. The chain joins TRBV5-1 to TRBJ1-1; D remains ambiguous. CDR1 SGHRS and CDR2 YFSETQ come from the germline V gene. Trimming removed 10 bases from V and 3 bases from J, with 19 bases in between. CDR3 size: 14 residues.

This clone was detected a few times. V gene TRBV4-1 combines with J gene TRBJ2-3; TRBD2 agrees at 11 bases. V lost 3 bases, J lost 3 bases, and 5 bases stayed unmatched. Germline CDR1 reads MGHRA; CDR2 reads YSYEKL. The CDR3 covers 16 residues. The CDR3 is CASSHWSSGGTDTQYF. The CDR3 DNA reads TGCGCCAGCAGCCATTGGTCTAGCGGGGGGACAGATACGCAGTATTTT.

In the case of this clone: Different DNA sequences within this sample yield the same CDR3. This sequence joins TRBV29-1 and TRBJ1-2, with 7 bases matching TRBD1. CDR3 length: 11 residues. V gave up 6 bases and J gave up 6 bases; unmatched junction bases: 4. Looked up from germline, CDR1 is SQVTM and CDR2 is ANQGSEA. CDR3: CSVGTVDGYTF. The CDR3 DNA is TGCAGCGTAGGGACAGTCGATGGCTACACCTTC. The entire variable domain, with the rest obtained from reference TRBV29-1 and TRBJ1-2, is as follows: SAVISQKPSRDICQRGTSLTIQCQVDSQVTMMFWYRQQPGQSLTLIATANQGSEATYESGFVIDKFPISRPNLTFSTLTVSNMSPEDSSIYLCSVGTVDGYTFGSGTRLTVV.